This T cell receptor beta chain was recorded in a study of sequential checkpoint blockade in melanoma. The table came from immunoSEQ multiplex PCR; TCRdb's copy has only in-frame clones and leaves some out. The sample has tens of thousands of clones, roughly 81% seen once; the top ten hold 4.5% to 7%. V lost 4 bases, J lost 2 bases, and 2 bases stayed unmatched. Looked up from germline, CDR1 is MDHEN and CDR2 is SYDVKM. This CDR3 is 14 amino acids long. Indicated treatment: randomized to nivolumab then ipilimumab (arm A) or the reverse (arm B). This sequence was found in a human donor with melanoma. The V call is TRBV28, the J call TRBJ1-3; 7 nucleotides line up with TRBD1. This specimen was CD8+ T cells sorted from blood (inferred from file names), taken from a patient given nivolumab and ipilimumab in sequence. CDR3 sequence (DNA): TGTGCCAGCAGTTGGAGGGGGCCTGGAAACACCATATATTTT. This encodes CASSWRGPGNTIYF.